This note documents a single TCR beta chain sequence. This clonotype is categorized as medium-sized (0.01 to 0.1%). Its antigen specificity is not known. Base qualities are not provided; no much larger clone lies one nucleotide away. The entry originates in a study of spatial heterogeneity in lung cancer (dated by TCRdb to between 2019 and 2020). Background for the entire study: Beta-chain transcripts were consistently detected in greater numbers than alpha-chain transcripts, which likely reflects a higher abundance of beta-chain transcripts. Nonsynonymous mutation counts, determined by whole-exome sequencing of tumor tissue, were related to features of the TCR repertoire. In non-small cell lung cancer, the study made a quantitative comparison of TCR alpha and beta repertoires among multiple tumor regions, matched nontumor lung and blood. In the raw uncorrected reads, each unique combination of TCR and UMI appeared on average more than ten times. Both alpha and beta chains were TCR-sequenced in a few hundred tumor regions, under 80 matched nontumor lung samples and more than 50 PBMC samples obtained at surgery.

The CDR3 runs 15 amino acids, cysteine and phenylalanine included. Only CDR3 DNA is held: 45 bases, read in frame from base 1. The germline V gene (reference sequence) sets CDR1 to SEHNR and CDR2 to FQNEAQ. V and J are trimmed by 3 bases and 2 bases, and the gene matches miss 7 bases of the junction. The sample's time point label, decoded: sample taken at primary tumor resection. Whole RNA extracted from tumor and nontumor lung tissue, or from cryopreserved PBMC samples, was used for TCR sequencing without cell sorting. Samples were obtained from around 72 patients with early-stage, untreated non-small cell lung cancer from the lung TRACERx cohort. Only patients for whom sufficient RNA was available from at least two tumor regions were selected for TCR sequencing. The paper as a whole reports these results and caveats: Confirming at a functional level the hypothesis that regional TCRs recognize regional mutations was considered to require additional single-cell paired TCR alpha and beta sequencing. Ubiquitous expanded tumor TCRs showed up in blood more often at tumor resection than at routine follow-up.

The library came from 5' RACE. Instrument used: NextSeq 500. The TCR library protocol attached a unique molecular identifier to each TCR cDNA molecule to allow correction of PCR and sequencing errors. The study's processing was this. TCR identification, UMI-based error correction and CDR3 extraction were performed with Decombinator tools. TCRs above a frequency of 2 per 1,000, corresponding to the top 1% of the tumor frequency distribution, were defined as expanded. Rényi diversity was computed with the R vegan package after subsampling each repertoire 100 times to 5,000 TCRs. To build CDR3 similarity networks, amino acid triplet string-kernel similarity was used, and CDR3s were connected when their pairwise similarity was above 0.82. TCRdb trimmed public reads at Q25 via fastp, called clones via MiXCR and kept in-frame beta chains. One record per CDR3 amino acid sequence lists the most common genes and DNA. These V and J calls originate from TCRdb's pipeline instead of the authors' own analysis. Here the sample has under 15,000 distinct CDR3 sequences; 13% to 15% occur a single time. Approximately 2.4% of the sample comes from the top ten.

Sequences were derived from PBMCs, sampled at surgery. The chain was built from TRBV7-9 and TRBJ2-7; 7 nucleotides in the junction match TRBD2. The TCR sequence derives from a female donor with early-stage non-small cell lung cancer. CDR3 reads: CASSLDLSGTYEQYF. The DNA is TGTGCCAGCAGCTTGGACTTAAGCGGGACCTACGAGCAGTACTTC.